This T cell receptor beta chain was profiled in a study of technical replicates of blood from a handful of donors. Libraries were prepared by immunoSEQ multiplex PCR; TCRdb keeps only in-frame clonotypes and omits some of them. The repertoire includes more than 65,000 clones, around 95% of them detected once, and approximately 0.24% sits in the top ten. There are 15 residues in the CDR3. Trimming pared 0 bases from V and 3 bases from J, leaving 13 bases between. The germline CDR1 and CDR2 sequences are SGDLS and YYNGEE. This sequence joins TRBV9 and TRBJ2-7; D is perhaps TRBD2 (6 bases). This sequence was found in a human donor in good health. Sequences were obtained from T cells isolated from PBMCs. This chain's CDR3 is CASSVGGTDYYEQYF. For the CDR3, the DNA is TGTGCCAGCAGCGTAGGGGGGACTGACTACTACGAGCAGTACTTC.